The 24 T cell receptor beta chains in this list originate from one sample, sequenced in a study of blood T cell repertoires in COVID-19. The assay was immunoSEQ multiplex PCR, and TCRdb's table has in-frame clones only and misses some. The sample has roughly 200,000 clones; just over 85% are singletons. The material sequenced was PBMCs or T cells enriched from blood (not recorded which). Source of these receptors: a woman in her forties with acute COVID-19.

J is TRBJ2-2 and V is TRBV5-1; 7 bases line up with TRBD2. V shed 0 bases and J 2 bases; nucleotides not matched to a gene: 4. Germline CDR1 and CDR2: SGHRS and YFSETQ. The CDR3 is 16 residues long. CDR3 region: CASSLALAANTGELFF. DNA for the CDR3: TGCGCCAGCAGCTTGGCCCTAGCGGCTAACACCGGGGAGCTGTTTTTT.

The chain carries TRBV27 and TRBJ1-5, with D perhaps TRBD1 (5 bases). Germline V gene lookup returns CDR1 MNHEY and CDR2 SMNVEV (reference sequence). This CDR3 has 14 amino acids. V dropped 6 bases and J dropped 4 bases, with 13 bases sitting between them. The CDR3 protein is CASSPGRANQPQHF. CDR3 DNA: TGTGCCAGCAGCCCAGGGAGGGCTAATCAGCCCCAGCATTTT.

This chain uses TRBV18 with TRBJ2-3, with 11 bases aligning to TRBD2. The J segment lost 0 bases and the V segment lost 3 bases, leaving 2 bases of the junction unmatched. Germline CDR1 KGHSH, CDR2 LQKENI. This CDR3 has 16 amino acids. The DNA for the CDR3 is TGTGCCAGCTCACCCAGACTAGCGGGGAGCACAGATACGCAGTATTTT. Protein product: CASSPRLAGSTDTQYF.

This clone was seen only a few times. This rearrangement joins TRBV19 to TRBJ2-5; a possible D gene is TRBD2 (5 bases). The germline V gene encodes CDR1 LNHDA and CDR2 SQIVND (reference sequence). V was cut by 2 bases and J by 5 bases, with 12 bases left in between. This CDR3 spans 14 amino acids. The CDR3 region is CASSISGFGETQYF. In nucleotides, the CDR3 is TGTGCCAGTAGTATATCGGGGTTTGGGGAGACCCAGTACTTC. The full variable domain, completed using reference TRBV19 and TRBJ2-5, is DGGITQSPKYLFRKEGQNVTLSCEQNLNHDAMYWYRQDPGQGLRLIYYSQIVNDFQKGDIAEGYSVSREKKESFPLTVTSAQKNPTAFYLCASSISGFGETQYFGPGTRLLVL.

This chain uses TRBV27 with TRBJ1-5, with unresolved D. This CDR3 contains 14 residues. V was cut by 5 bases and J by 1 base, with 9 bases left in between. Germline CDR1 and CDR2: MNHEY and SMNVEV (reference sequence). In DNA form, the CDR3 reads TGTGCCAGCAGTCCGGCGGAGAGCAATCAGCCCCAGCATTTT. Protein: CASSPAESNQPQHF.

The rearrangement uses TRBV7-9 and TRBJ2-4, with 10 bases aligning to TRBD2. Germline V CDR1 and CDR2: SEHNR, FQNEAQ (reference sequence). The CDR3 length is 13 residues. With V trimmed by 11 bases and J by 4 bases, 5 bases remained unmatched. CDR3 sequence reads: CAGGSGRKNIQYF. CDR3 nucleotide sequence: TGTGCCGGGGGTAGCGGGAGGAAAAACATTCAGTACTTC.

This chain uses TRBV29-1 with TRBJ2-1; no clear D. This CDR3 spans 15 amino acids. The V gene lost 0 bases and the J gene lost 8 bases, with 17 bases spanning the gap. CDR1 and CDR2 (germline): SQVTM, ANQGSEA. CDR3 sequence (DNA): TGCAGCGTTGAAGATCACGACAAAGACCCCGATGAGCAGTTCTTC. Amino acids: CSVEDHDKDPDEQFF.

In regard to this clone: The sample carries other DNA sequences with the same CDR3. The chain carries TRBV6-5 and TRBJ1-3; possibly TRBD1 for D (6 bases). The CDR3 is 14 amino acids. The ends were cut back, 4 bases at V and 1 base at J, with 8 bases in the middle. Germline V gene data show CDR1 as MNHEY and CDR2 as SVGAGI. The CDR3 DNA sequence: TGTGCCAGCAGTTTGAGGGGGTCTGGAAACACCATATATTTT. This codes for CASSLRGSGNTIYF.

This clone has only a few counts. The chain employs TRBV5-1 and TRBJ2-7; 7 bases are a match to TRBD1. Germline CDR1 is SGHRS and CDR2 is YFSETQ. V gave up 3 bases and J gave up 0 bases; unmatched junction bases: 3. The length of the CDR3 is 14 residues. This chain's CDR3 is CASSSRGNSYEQYF. The DNA of the CDR3 is TGCGCCAGCAGCTCCAGGGGGAACTCCTACGAGCAGTACTTC. The entire variable domain, with the rest obtained from reference TRBV5-1 and TRBJ2-7, is as follows: KAGVTQTPRYLIKTRGQQVTLSCSPISGHRSVSWYQQTPGQGLQFLFEYFSETQRNKGNFPGRFSGRQFSNSRSEMNVSTLELGDSALYLCASSSRGNSYEQYFGPGTRLTVT.

The chain couples TRBV28 to TRBJ1-3; 8 nucleotides match TRBD1. CDR1 is MDHEN and CDR2 is SYDVKM in the germline V gene. The CDR3 is 16 residues long. Trimming at V came to 4 bases and at J to 0 bases, leaving 5 bases not matched to a gene. The CDR3 sequence is CASSSYRGSSGNTIYF. CDR3 sequence (DNA): TGTGCCAGCAGTTCCTACAGGGGGAGCTCTGGAAACACCATATATTTT.

This chain links TRBV10-2 with TRBJ2-7; 11 nucleotides align to TRBD1. After removal of 6 bases from V and 3 bases from J, the junction contained 7 bases not matched to a gene. Germline assignment: CDR1 WSHSY and CDR2 SAAADI. CDR3 length: 15 residues. For the CDR3, the DNA is TGCGCCAGCAGACAAACGGGACAGGGGGTCTACGAGCAGTACTTC. It specifies CASRQTGQGVYEQYF.

This clone was observed once. This rearrangement joins TRBV7-3 to TRBJ2-5; D is undetermined. This CDR3 has 13 residues. Germline V lookup: CDR1 SGHTA, CDR2 FQGTGA. V lost 4 bases and J 0 bases, leaving 6 bases between the germline ends. The CDR3 reads CASSSEYQETQYF. The CDR3 nucleotides are TGTGCCAGCAGCTCGGAGTACCAAGAGACCCAGTACTTC.

This chain uses TRBV4-2 with TRBJ1-4; no definite D call. The germline V gene encodes CDR1 LGHNA and CDR2 YNFKEQ. There are 14 residues in the CDR3. V lost 1 base and J 8 bases, leaving 11 bases between the germline ends. The CDR3 DNA is TGTGCCAGCAGCCAAGGGCTCCGGCGGGAAAAACTGTTTTTT. Translating gives CASSQGLRREKLFF.

In the case of this clone: Other DNA variants within this sample encode the same CDR3. This rearrangement joins TRBV24-1 to TRBJ2-2; D possibly corresponds to TRBD1 (6 bases). The CDR3 runs 14 residues. V was shortened by 5 bases and J by 0 bases, with 6 bases between the two germline ends. Germline V gene lookup returns CDR1 KGHDR and CDR2 SFDVKD. CDR3 sequence reads: CATSGGPNTGELFF. The CDR3, as DNA: TGTGCCACCAGTGGGGGGCCGAACACCGGGGAGCTGTTTTTT.

The chain combines TRBV28 with TRBJ1-1; tentatively, D is TRBD1 (6 bases). Germline V gene lookup returns CDR1 MDHEN and CDR2 SYDVKM. The ends were cut back, 8 bases at V and 4 bases at J, with 11 bases in the middle. CDR3 length: 12 residues. CDR3 in DNA: TGTGCCAGCGGACAGCTAATCACTGAAGCTTTCTTT. As protein: CASGQLITEAFF.

This chain uses TRBV15 with TRBJ2-1; 7 bases are shared with TRBD2. Unmatched junction bases numbered 15, after V lost 2 bases and J lost 8 bases. The CDR3 is 17 residues long. CDR1 and CDR2 from the germline V gene are LNHNV and YYDKDF (reference sequence). Here the CDR3 reads CATSRRGRLADRDEQFF. The CDR3 DNA is TGTGCCACCAGCAGAAGGGGCCGGCTAGCGGATAGGGATGAGCAGTTCTTC.

This chain uses TRBV7-9 with TRBJ2-6; 8 nucleotides match TRBD1. This CDR3 comprises 18 residues. The germline gives CDR1 SEHNR, CDR2 FQNEAQ (reference sequence). Unmatched junction bases numbered 12, after V lost 5 bases and J lost 3 bases. CDR3 sequence: CASSHTGTGISGANVLTF. In DNA, the CDR3 is TGTGCCAGCAGCCATACCGGGACAGGTATTAGTGGGGCCAACGTCCTGACTTTC. Combining the CDR3 with reference TRBV7-9 and TRBJ2-6 gives the whole variable domain DTGVSQNPRHKITKRGQNVTFRCDPISEHNRLYWYRQTLGQGPEFLTYFQNEAQLEKSRLLSDRFSAERPKGSFSTLEIQRTEQGDSAMYLCASSHTGTGISGANVLTFGAGSRLTVL.

V is TRBV7-9 and J is TRBJ2-3, with 9 nucleotides matching TRBD1. The germline V gene has CDR1 SEHNR and CDR2 FQNEAQ (reference sequence). The CDR3 runs 14 residues. The trim removed 7 bases at V and 4 bases at J, leaving 6 bases unmatched. In nucleotides, the CDR3 is TGTGCCAGCACCACGGACAGGGGACCAGATACGCAGTATTTT. Amino acid sequence: CASTTDRGPDTQYF.

This clone was detected only once. This chain connects TRBV2 to TRBJ1-4, with a possible D match to TRBD1 (5 bases). V was cut by 4 bases and J by 8 bases, with 11 bases left in between. Germline CDR1 reads SNHLY; CDR2 reads FYNNEI. This CDR3 comprises 13 residues. The CDR3 region has the DNA TGTGCCAGCAGTGTGGGGCGATCGGAAAAACTGTTTTTT. Its protein is CASSVGRSEKLFF.

V and J are TRBV6-4 and TRBJ1-1; D is unclear. The CDR3 spans 13 residues. V lost 6 bases and J lost 2, with 10 bases in between. Germline V gene lookup returns CDR1 MRHNA and CDR2 SNTAGT. The CDR3 DNA follows: TGTGCCAGCAGCAAAACAGATAACACTGAAGCTTTCTTT. Protein: CASSKTDNTEAFF.

The chain carries TRBV13 and TRBJ2-7, with TRBD2 matching over 7 bases. The germline gives CDR1 PRHDT, CDR2 FYEKMQ (reference sequence). V trimming: 5 bases; J trimming: 7 bases; junction bases outside the gene matches: 17. The CDR3 totals 16 residues. This chain's CDR3 is CASSPRDGAGALEQYF. The CDR3 coding sequence is TGTGCCAGCAGCCCCCGGGACGGGGCGGGAGCCTTAGAGCAGTACTTC.

V gene TRBV3-1 (or the pseudogene TRBV3-2) combines with J gene TRBJ2-3, with TRBD2 matching over 11 bases. The CDR3 is 18 residues long. After removal of 2 bases from V and 6 bases from J, the junction contained 13 bases not matched to a gene. Germline CDR1 reads LGHDT; CDR2 reads YNNKEL (reference sequence). As DNA, the CDR3 is TGTGCCAGCAGCCAACTGGTGGGTAGCGGGAGGGCCGGGGATACGCAGTATTTT. Its translation is CASSQLVGSGRAGDTQYF.

CDR3 coding DNA: TGTGCCAGCACCCGGGGGGTCTCCTATAATTCACCCCTCCACTTT. It encodes CASTRGVSYNSPLHF. The chain carries TRBV6-5 and TRBJ1-6; D is perhaps TRBD1 (5 bases). From germline, CDR1 is MNHEY and CDR2 SVGAGI. The CDR3 covers 15 residues. V lost 7 bases and J lost 0, with 10 bases in between.

This chain uses TRBV2 with TRBJ2-1; D perhaps matches TRBD2 (6 bases). Germline V CDR1 and CDR2: SNHLY, FYNNEI. V was shortened by 7 bases and J by 4 bases, with 14 bases between the two germline ends. There are 14 residues in the CDR3. Here the CDR3 reads CASNSRAGYNEQFF. The CDR3 DNA reads TGTGCCAGCAACTCACGGGCGGGATACAATGAGCAGTTCTTC.